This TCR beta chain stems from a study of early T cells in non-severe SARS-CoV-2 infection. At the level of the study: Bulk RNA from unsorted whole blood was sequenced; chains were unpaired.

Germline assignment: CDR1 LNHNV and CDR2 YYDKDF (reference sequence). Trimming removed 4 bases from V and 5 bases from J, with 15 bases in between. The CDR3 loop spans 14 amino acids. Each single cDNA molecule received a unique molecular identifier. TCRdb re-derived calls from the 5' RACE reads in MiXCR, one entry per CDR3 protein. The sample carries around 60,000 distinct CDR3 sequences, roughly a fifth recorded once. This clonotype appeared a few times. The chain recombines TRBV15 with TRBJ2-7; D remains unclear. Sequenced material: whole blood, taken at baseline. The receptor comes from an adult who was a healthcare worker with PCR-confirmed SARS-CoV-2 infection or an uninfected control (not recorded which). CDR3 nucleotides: TGTGCCACCAGCACCCGTGCTGGCGACAACGAGCAGTACTTC. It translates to CATSTRAGDNEQYF.